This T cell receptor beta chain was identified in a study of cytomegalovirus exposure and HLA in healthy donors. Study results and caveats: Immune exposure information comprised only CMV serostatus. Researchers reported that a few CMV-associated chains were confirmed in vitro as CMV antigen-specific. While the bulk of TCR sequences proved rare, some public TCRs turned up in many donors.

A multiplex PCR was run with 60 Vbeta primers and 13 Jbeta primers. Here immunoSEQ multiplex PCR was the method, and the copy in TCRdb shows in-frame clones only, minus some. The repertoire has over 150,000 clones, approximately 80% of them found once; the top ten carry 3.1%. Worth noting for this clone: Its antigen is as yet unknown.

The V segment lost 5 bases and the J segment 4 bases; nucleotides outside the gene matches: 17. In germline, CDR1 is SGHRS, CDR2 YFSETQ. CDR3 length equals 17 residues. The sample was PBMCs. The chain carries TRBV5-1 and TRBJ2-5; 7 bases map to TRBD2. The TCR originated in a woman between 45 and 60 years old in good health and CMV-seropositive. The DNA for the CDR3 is TGCGCCAGCAGGCGAGACCTGACGGGGGGAGAGGGAGAGACCCAGTACTTC. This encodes CASRRDLTGGEGETQYF. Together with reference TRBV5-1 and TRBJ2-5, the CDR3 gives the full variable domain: KAGVTQTPRYLIKTRGQQVTLSCSPISGHRSVSWYQQTPGQGLQFLFEYFSETQRNKGNFPGRFSGRQFSNSRSEMNVSTLELGDSALYLCASRRDLTGGEGETQYFGPGTRLLVL.